Presented here are 4 T cell receptor beta chains from one specimen sequenced in a study of blood T cell repertoires in COVID-19. Using immunoSEQ multiplex PCR, the repertoire was profiled, and TCRdb retains in-frame clones only, with some absent. Here the sample spans about 440,000 clones, around 88% being singletons. Input material: peripheral blood. Every receptor here comes from a woman in her 30s with acute or convalescent COVID-19.

The DNA for the CDR3 is TGTGCCAGCAGGGCCGGTAACAGGGCGGGCGAGCAGTACTTC. Translating gives CASRAGNRAGEQYF. The chain has TRBV6-5 and TRBJ2-7; D might be TRBD1 (6 bases). V lost 6 bases and J lost 6, with 18 bases in between. The CDR3 loop spans 14 amino acids. Germline V CDR1 and CDR2: MNHEY, SVGAGI.

The V and J genes are TRBV6-5 and TRBJ2-3; D perhaps matches TRBD2 (5 bases). The CDR3 length is 13 residues. Germline-derived CDR1 and CDR2 are MNHEY and SVGAGI. V was pared by 7 bases and J by 4 bases, with 12 bases between. The CDR3 nucleotides are TGTGCCAGCACCGCCGAGGGTTCAGATACGCAGTATTTT. Encoded protein: CASTAEGSDTQYF.

The chain recombines TRBV5-4 with TRBJ2-1; TRBD2 agrees at 13 bases. The germline V gene has CDR1 SGHNT and CDR2 YYREEE (reference sequence). The CDR3 covers 16 residues. After removal of 2 bases from V and 3 bases from J, the junction contained 2 bases not matched to a gene. The CDR3 is CASSFRLAGGYNEQFF. For the CDR3, the DNA is TGTGCCAGCAGCTTCCGACTAGCGGGGGGCTACAATGAGCAGTTCTTC.

DNA for the CDR3: TGTGCCAGCAGCTTATTCTCTAGCGGGGGCTCCGGTATCTACAATGAGCAGTTCTTC. Protein product: CASSLFSSGGSGIYNEQFF. This chain connects TRBV7-3 to TRBJ2-1; TRBD2 agrees at 10 bases. The CDR3 is 19 amino acids. V was pared by 2 bases and J by 3 bases, with 13 bases of the junction left unmatched. Germline lookup yields CDR1 SGHTA and CDR2 FQGTGA.